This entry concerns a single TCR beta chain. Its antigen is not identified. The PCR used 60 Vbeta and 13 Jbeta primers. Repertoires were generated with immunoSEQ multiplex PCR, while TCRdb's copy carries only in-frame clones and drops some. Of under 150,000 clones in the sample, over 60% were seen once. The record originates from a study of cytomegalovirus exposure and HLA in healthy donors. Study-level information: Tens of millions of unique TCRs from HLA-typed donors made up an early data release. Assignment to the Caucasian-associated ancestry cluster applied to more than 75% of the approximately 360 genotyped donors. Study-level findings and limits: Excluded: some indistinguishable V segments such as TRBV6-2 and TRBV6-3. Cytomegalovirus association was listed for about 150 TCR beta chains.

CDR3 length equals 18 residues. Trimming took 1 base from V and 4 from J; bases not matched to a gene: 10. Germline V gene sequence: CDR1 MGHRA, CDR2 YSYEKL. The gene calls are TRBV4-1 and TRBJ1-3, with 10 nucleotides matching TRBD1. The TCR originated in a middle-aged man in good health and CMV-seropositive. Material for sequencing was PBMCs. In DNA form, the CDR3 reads TGCGCCAGCAGCCAAGGTTTGGGACAGGGGCTGGAGGGAAACACCATATATTTT. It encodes CASSQGLGQGLEGNTIYF.